A single TCR beta chain is shown here with its context. This specimen comes from a study of cytomegalovirus exposure and HLA in healthy donors. The V gene's germline CDR1 is SGHNT and CDR2 YYREEE (reference sequence). CDR3 length: 14 amino acids. Deletions cut 5 bases from V and 2 bases from J, with 13 bases between. In the PCR, 60 Vbeta and 13 Jbeta primers were used. Profiled with immunoSEQ multiplex PCR; TCRdb holds only in-frame clones, not every one. This table has 130,000 or so clones, 8.5% to 10% appearing once. The genes are TRBV5-4 and TRBJ1-1, with a weak D call TRBD1 (5 bases). The clonotype was recovered from a man in his forties in good health and CMV-seronegative. Sequencing was done on a sample of PBMCs. CDR3 DNA: TGTGCCAGCAGAAAGACAGTGAGCAACACTGAAGCTTTCTTT. The encoded protein is CASRKTVSNTEAFF.